This TCR beta chain came from a study of cytomegalovirus exposure and HLA in healthy donors. Study details: An early release of data contained some 80 million unique TCRs, which came from HLA-typed donors. Of around 400 genotyped donors, around 80% grouped in the Caucasian-associated ancestry cluster.

V was clipped by 8 bases and J by 4 bases; unmatched bases: 9. The CDR3 length is 14 residues. From germline, CDR1 is GTSNPN and CDR2 SVGIG (reference sequence). Primers for the PCR totalled 60 Vbeta and 13 Jbeta. The protocol was immunoSEQ multiplex PCR, while the TCRdb copy is restricted to in-frame clones and leaves out a portion. The sample lists about 120,000 clones; roughly 70% were seen once. General study results and limits: It was reported that the classifier diagnosed cytomegalovirus status with high specificity and sensitivity in both the original and validation cohorts. In presence/absence analyses, roughly uniform sequencing depth across donors was assumed.

Remarks on this clone: Its target is not known.

Sequencing was performed on PBMCs. This TCR derives from a woman under 30 in good health and CMV-seronegative. V gene TRBV30 combines with J gene TRBJ2-2, with 8 bases that match TRBD1. CDR3 amino acids: CAGNTGGGTGELFF. In DNA, the CDR3 is TGTGCCGGCAATACAGGGGGAGGCACCGGGGAGCTGTTTTTT. The whole variable domain, filled in from reference TRBV30 and TRBJ2-2, reads SQTIHQWPATLVQPVGSPLSLECTVEGTSNPNLYWYRQAAGRGLQLLFYSVGIGQISSEVPQNLSASRPQDRQFILSSKKLLLSDSGFYLCAGNTGGGTGELFFGEGSRLTVL.